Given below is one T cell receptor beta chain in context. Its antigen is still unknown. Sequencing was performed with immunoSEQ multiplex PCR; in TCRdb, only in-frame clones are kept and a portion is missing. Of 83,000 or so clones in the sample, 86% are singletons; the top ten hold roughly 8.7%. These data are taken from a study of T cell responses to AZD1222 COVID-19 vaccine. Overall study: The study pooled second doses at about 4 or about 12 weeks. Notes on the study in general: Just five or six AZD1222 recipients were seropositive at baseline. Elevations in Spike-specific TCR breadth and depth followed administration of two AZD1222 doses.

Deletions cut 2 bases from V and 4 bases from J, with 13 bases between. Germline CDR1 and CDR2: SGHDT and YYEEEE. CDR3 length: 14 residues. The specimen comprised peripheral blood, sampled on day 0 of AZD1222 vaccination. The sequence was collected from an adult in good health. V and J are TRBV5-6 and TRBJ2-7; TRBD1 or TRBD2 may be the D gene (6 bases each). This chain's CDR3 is CASSFGGGFYEQYF. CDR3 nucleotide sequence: TGTGCCAGCAGCTTCGGAGGGGGGTTTTACGAGCAGTACTTC.